The 19 T cell receptor beta chains presented below share a single source sample, sequenced in a study of T-cell reconstitution after alpha-beta-depleted transplantation in children. As it was prepared, the TCRbeta library received unique molecular identifiers. MiXCR, applied by TCRdb to the PCR reads, yields one record per CDR3 protein. The top ten hold roughly 27% of the sample, which has about 470,000 distinct CDR3 sequences, approximately 42% seen once. The sequenced sample was PBMCs, obtained before TCRalphabeta/CD19-depleted stem cell transplant. The receptors derive from a girl aged 2-10 years with aplastic anemia, due to receive a stem cell transplant.

The V gene is TRBV5-1, the J gene TRBJ2-1; D uncertain. The CDR3 length is 15 residues. CDR1 is SGHRS, CDR2 YFSETQ, per germline. V lost 4 bases to trimming and J lost 0 bases, with 11 bases between them. The CDR3 bases are TGCGCCAGCAGCGTGGGCGGCAGCTCCTACAATGAGCAGTTCTTC. It translates to CASSVGGSSYNEQFF.

This clonotype has ten or more counts. The rearrangement links TRBV29-1 to TRBJ2-3; tentative D call: TRBD2 (5 bases). In germline, CDR1 is SQVTM, CDR2 ANQGSEA. The CDR3 totals 12 residues. The germline V and J ends were trimmed by 1 base and 8 bases, with 10 bases remaining between them. The CDR3 sequence is CSVEGRGGTQYF. Here the CDR3 DNA reads TGCAGCGTTGAAGGGAGAGGAGGTACGCAGTATTTT.

This clonotype was recorded once. This chain uses TRBV20-1 with TRBJ2-1, with TRBD2 identical over 8 bases. The ends lost 0 bases at V and 6 bases at J; junction bases unmatched: 7. The germline V gene encodes CDR1 DFQATT and CDR2 SNEGSKA (reference sequence). This CDR3 comprises 15 residues. CDR3: CSARDLGGLGNEQFF. DNA of the CDR3: TGCAGTGCTAGAGATTTAGGGGGACTAGGCAATGAGCAGTTCTTC.

The J gene is TRBJ2-1, the V gene TRBV5-1; perhaps TRBD1 as D (5 bases). The V end lost 4 bases, the J end lost 0 bases, and 14 bases lay between the germline ends. Germline V gene sequence: CDR1 SGHRS, CDR2 YFSETQ. The CDR3 runs 16 residues. This chain's CDR3 is CASSKRGQSSYNEQFF. The CDR3 DNA sequence: TGCGCCAGCAGCAAACGTGGACAAAGCTCCTACAATGAGCAGTTCTTC.

This clonotype was recorded once. V gene TRBV12-3 or TRBV12-4 combines with J gene TRBJ1-5; D is possibly TRBD1 (5 bases). V was clipped by 2 bases and J by 6 bases, with 14 bases between them. The CDR3 runs 15 residues. As DNA, the CDR3 is TGTGCCAGCAGTTTATCAGGGATATCTGGTCAGCCCCAGCATTTT. It translates to CASSLSGISGQPQHF.

This clonotype was found a few times. V gene TRBV5-1 combines with J gene TRBJ2-3; 9 positions agree with TRBD2. The V gene's germline CDR1 is SGHRS and CDR2 YFSETQ. J was trimmed by 5 bases and V by 0 bases; bases with no gene match: 4. The CDR3 sequence is 15 residues long. Here the CDR3 DNA reads TGCGCCAGCAGCTTGGAACAGACTAGCGGAGATACGCAGTATTTT. It translates to CASSLEQTSGDTQYF.

This clonotype has more than one count but fewer than ten. This chain joins TRBV6-2 or TRBV6-3 and TRBJ1-3; D is unresolved. Germline lookup yields CDR1 MNHEY and CDR2 SVGEGT. CDR3 length: 14 amino acids. V lost 2 bases and J 7 bases, leaving 12 bases between the germline ends. CDR3: CASSYGVRGNTIYF. CDR3 nucleotides: TGTGCCAGCAGTTACGGAGTACGCGGGAACACCATATATTTT.

The rearrangement uses TRBV10-3 and TRBJ2-7; D is perhaps TRBD1 (6 bases). Trimming left V 6 bases short and J 3 bases short, with 12 bases between. CDR3 length: 13 residues. Germline V gene sequence: CDR1 ENHRY, CDR2 SYGVKD. The CDR3 region has the DNA TGTGCCATCAGCCTCGACAGGAGCTACGAGCAGTACTTC. This sequence encodes CAISLDRSYEQYF.

Ten or more counts support this clonotype. The rearrangement uses TRBV5-1 and TRBJ2-3; D not certain. Trimming removed 0 bases at V and 1 base at J, with 12 bases between. The CDR3 spans 16 residues. Germline CDR1 and CDR2: SGHRS and YFSETQ. The CDR3 region is CASSLARWEGTDTQYF. In nucleotides, the CDR3 is TGCGCCAGCAGCTTGGCCAGGTGGGAAGGCACAGATACGCAGTATTTT.

On this clonotype: An end of the junction differs from the germline gene, which may be a read error. The chain combines TRBV7-9 with TRBJ2-1; D unresolved. The CDR3 covers 15 residues. The germline V gene has CDR1 SEHNR and CDR2 FQNEAQ (reference sequence). CDR3 protein: CASSPRAAAYNEQIF. Here the CDR3 DNA reads TGTGCCAGCAGCCCACGGGCGGCTGCCTACAATGAGCAGATCTTC.

This clonotype turned up a few times. The CDR3 here is CASSPSTGLGEKLFF. The CDR3 DNA is TGCGCCAGCAGCCCTTCGACAGGGTTGGGTGAAAAACTGTTTTTT. The V and J genes are TRBV5-1 and TRBJ1-4; 7 bases are a match to TRBD1. Per the germline V gene, CDR1 is SGHRS and CDR2 is YFSETQ. The CDR3 is 15 amino acids. Losses at the gene ends were 4 bases for V and 7 bases for J; bases not matched to a gene: 10.

There are a few counts of this clonotype. V is TRBV5-1 and J is TRBJ2-3; 10 nucleotides match TRBD1. The germline CDR1 and CDR2 sequences are SGHRS and YFSETQ. CDR3 length: 14 amino acids. V shed 6 bases and J 6 bases; nucleotides not matched to a gene: 7. The CDR3 nucleotides are TGCGCCAGCACCCGGGACAGGGGTTCGGATACGCAGTATTTT. Translating gives CASTRDRGSDTQYF.

This clonotype has a count of ten or more. The rearrangement uses TRBV20-1 and TRBJ2-7; 8 nucleotides line up with TRBD1. The length of the CDR3 is 13 residues. Losses at the gene ends were 6 bases for V and 8 bases for J; bases not matched to a gene: 12. Per the germline V gene, CDR1 is DFQATT and CDR2 is SNEGSKA (reference sequence). CDR3 bases: TGCAGTGCCGGGGACAGGCAGCAGTTCAAGCAGTACTTC. This sequence encodes CSAGDRQQFKQYF.

This clonotype was seen a few times. The chain uses TRBV27 and TRBJ1-4; perhaps TRBD1 as D (6 bases). Looked up from germline, CDR1 is MNHEY and CDR2 is SMNVEV (reference sequence). The CDR3 is made up of 16 amino acids. V lost 5 bases, J lost 0 bases, and 13 bases lay in between. CDR3 region: CASSASGVATNEKLFF. CDR3 DNA: TGTGCCAGCAGTGCCTCAGGGGTTGCAACTAATGAAAAACTGTTTTTT. The full variable domain, with the rest looked up from reference TRBV27 and TRBJ1-4, is EAQVTQNPRYLITVTGKKLTVTCSQNMNHEYMSWYRQDPGLGLRQIYYSMNVEVTDKGDVPEGYKVSRKEKRNFPLILESPSPNQTSLYFCASSASGVATNEKLFFGSGTQLSVL.

The chain recombines TRBV5-1 with TRBJ2-1; TRBD2 agrees at 11 bases. This CDR3 has 16 residues. V lost 4 bases, J lost 6 bases, and 9 bases stayed unmatched. Germline CDR1 is SGHRS and CDR2 is YFSETQ. The CDR3 coding sequence is TGCGCCAGCAGCCCCCATAGCGGGAGGGCCGGCAATGAGCAGTTCTTC. This gives the protein CASSPHSGRAGNEQFF.

The V gene is TRBV7-6, the J gene TRBJ2-7; D is ambiguous. From germline, CDR1 is SGHVS and CDR2 FNYEAQ. The CDR3 totals 16 residues. Trimming stripped 1 base from V and 3 bases from J, with 16 bases between. The CDR3 is CASSLEPGANLYEQYF. CDR3 coding DNA: TGTGCCAGCAGCTTAGAACCAGGAGCCAACCTCTACGAGCAGTACTTC.

The rearrangement joins TRBV27 to TRBJ2-3, with D perhaps given as TRBD1 or TRBD2 (5 bases each). The germline gives CDR1 MNHEY, CDR2 SMNVEV (reference sequence). V was shortened by 3 bases and J by 5 bases, with 12 bases between the two germline ends. This CDR3 is built from 14 residues. The DNA for the CDR3 is TGTGCCAGCAGTTTGGGACGAAACATAGATACGCAGTATTTT. The encoded protein is CASSLGRNIDTQYF.

The CDR3 bases are TGTGCCAGCAGCCCCCTCCCCGGACGGAGCAATCAGCCCCAGCATTTT. It yields the protein CASSPLPGRSNQPQHF. V and J are TRBV5-5 and TRBJ1-5; unclear D gene. The CDR3 is made up of 16 amino acids. Germline V gene sequence: CDR1 SGHKS, CDR2 YYEKEE (reference sequence). Trimming pared 4 bases from V and 1 base from J, leaving 15 bases between.

Ten or more counts support this clonotype. The chain is built from TRBV4-1 and TRBJ1-2; D is possibly TRBD1 (6 bases). Deletions cut 6 bases from V and 4 bases from J, with 21 bases between. The CDR3 length is 16 residues. CDR1 is MGHRA, CDR2 YSYEKL, per germline. The chain's CDR3 is CASSLSGGLLGYGYTF. The DNA for the CDR3 is TGCGCCAGCAGTCTTTCGGGGGGCTTGCTAGGCTATGGCTACACCTTC.